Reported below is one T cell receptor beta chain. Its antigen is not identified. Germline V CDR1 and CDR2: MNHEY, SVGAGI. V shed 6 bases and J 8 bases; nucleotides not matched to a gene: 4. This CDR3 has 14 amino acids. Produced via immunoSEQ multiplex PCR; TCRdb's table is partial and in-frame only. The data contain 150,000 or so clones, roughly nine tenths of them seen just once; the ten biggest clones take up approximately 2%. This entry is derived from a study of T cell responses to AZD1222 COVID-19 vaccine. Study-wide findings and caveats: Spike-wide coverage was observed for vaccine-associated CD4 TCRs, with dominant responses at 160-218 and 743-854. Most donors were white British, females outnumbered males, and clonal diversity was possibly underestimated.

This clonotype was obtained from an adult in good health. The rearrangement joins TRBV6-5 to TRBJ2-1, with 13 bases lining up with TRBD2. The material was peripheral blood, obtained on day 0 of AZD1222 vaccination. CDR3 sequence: CASSRTSGGYEQFF. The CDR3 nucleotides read TGTGCCAGCAGCCGGACTAGCGGGGGTTATGAGCAGTTCTTC.